This TCR beta chain was sequenced in a study of response to subunit inactivated influenza vaccine. Study-wide points: New T cells are recruited in small numbers by each seasonal influenza vaccination, according to the authors' suggestion.

Points on this clonotype: The antigen remains unidentified.

TCRdb ran MiXCR on the RT-PCR reads and lists one entry per CDR3 protein. The sample has 750,000 to 850,000 distinct CDR3 sequences, less than 20% seen once. Trimming removed 4 bases at V and 7 bases at J, with 11 bases between. Germline CDR1 SNHLY, CDR2 FYNNEI. The CDR3 loop spans 13 amino acids. This clonotype was obtained from a middle-aged man who received an inactivated influenza vaccine. The J gene is TRBJ1-5, the V gene TRBV2; TRBD1 is a possible D gene (6 bases). Specimen: PBMCs from blood, collected roughly 5 days after vaccination. The chain's CDR3 is CASSGEGGQPQHF. DNA for the CDR3: TGTGCCAGCAGTGGAGAAGGGGGACAGCCCCAGCATTTT.